These T cell receptor beta chains were read from a single sample in a study of T cell responses to AZD1222 COVID-19 vaccine. Libraries were prepared by immunoSEQ multiplex PCR; TCRdb keeps only in-frame clonotypes and omits some of them. The data contain roughly 140,000 clones, approximately 91% of them singletons. The sequences come from peripheral blood, collected 28 days after the second AZD1222 dose. Every receptor here comes from an adult who received the AZD1222 COVID-19 vaccine. Both conserved end residues are part of each CDR3. Fields, in order: J gene, clone size, D gene, V gene, CDR3 protein, CDR3 DNA. D genes are given only for firm matches. Size values are once, few and many counts, or a class for expanded clones, and some rows have none.

TRBJ1-4,-,-,TRBV6-5,CASSPSGGTNEKLFF,TGTGCCAGCAGTCCTTCTGGGGGGACTAATGAAAAACTGTTTTTT
TRBJ1-1,-,TRBD1,TRBV5-1,CASSSLQGVSEAFF,TGCGCCAGCAGCTCCCTACAGGGGGTGAGTGAAGCTTTCTTT
TRBJ2-2,-,-,TRBV7-9,CASSLTHTGELFF,TGTGCCAGCAGCTTAACGCACACCGGGGAGCTGTTTTTT
TRBJ2-3,-,-,TRBV2,CASTHTDTQYF,TGTGCCAGCACGCACACAGATACGCAGTATTTT
TRBJ2-3,-,-,TRBV3-1/TRBV3-2,CASSRGGNTQYF,TGTGCCAGCAGCCGAGGGGGAAATACGCAGTATTTT
TRBJ1-1,-,-,TRBV7-3,CASSPLGGNTEAFF,TGTGCCAGCAGCCCATTGGGGGGGAACACTGAAGCTTTCTTT
TRBJ2-2,-,-,TRBV25-1,CASSEPVGGGAGGELFF,TGTGCCAGCAGTGAACCGGTTGGAGGGGGCGCGGGCGGGGAGCTGTTTTTT
TRBJ1-4,-,-,TRBV6-5,CASSPTGYNEKLFF,TGTGCCAGCAGTCCCACAGGGTATAATGAAAAACTGTTTTTT
TRBJ2-7,-,-,TRBV5-6,CASSSQGPYEQYF,TGTGCCAGCAGCTCGCAGGGACCCTACGAGCAGTACTTC
TRBJ2-7,-,-,TRBV2,CASSGRAGRAGQYF,TGTGCCAGCAGTGGAAGGGCAGGAAGAGCGGGGCAGTACTTC
TRBJ2-5,-,TRBD2,TRBV27,CASSPLAGGRETQYF,TGTGCCAGCTCCCCTCTAGCGGGGGGCCGGGAGACCCAGTACTTC
TRBJ2-3,-,-,TRBV7-8,CASSSGRLDTQYF,TGTGCCAGCAGCTCCGGACGGCTGGATACGCAGTATTTT
TRBJ1-1,-,-,TRBV21-1,CASSKEGQGWTFF,TGTGCCAGCAGCAAAGAGGGACAGGGGTGGACTTTCTTT
TRBJ1-1,-,-,TRBV5-1,CASSLDPLKAFF,TGCGCCAGCAGCTTAGACCCCCTAAAAGCTTTCTTT
TRBJ2-2,-,-,TRBV6-4,CASQRNPNTGELFF,TGTGCCAGTCAGAGGAACCCGAACACCGGGGAGCTGTTTTTT
TRBJ2-2,-,TRBD1,TRBV7-9,CASSSQGADTGELFF,TGTGCCAGCAGCTCACAGGGGGCGGACACCGGGGAGCTGTTTTTT
TRBJ1-2,-,-,TRBV19,CASIPGGTGYGYTF,TGTGCCAGTATCCCCGGCGGGACCGGCTATGGCTACACCTTC
TRBJ2-5,-,TRBD2,TRBV7-6,CASSLRVGLAGYQETQYF,TGTGCCAGCAGCTTGCGTGTTGGACTAGCGGGGTACCAGGAGACCCAGTACTTC
TRBJ1-3,-,-,TRBV9,CASSPTGYTIYF,TGTGCCAGCAGCCCCACCGGCTACACCATATATTTT
TRBJ1-1,-,TRBD1,TRBV9,CASSVAWDRGDAEAFF,TGTGCCAGCAGCGTAGCCTGGGACAGGGGGGACGCTGAAGCTTTCTTT
TRBJ2-7,-,-,TRBV11-2,CASSSLGLSSYEQYF,TGTGCCAGCAGCTCCCTAGGACTCTCCTCCTACGAGCAGTACTTC
TRBJ1-1,-,-,TRBV6-5,CASNSGKHHTEAFF,TGTGCCAGCAACTCAGGTAAACACCACACTGAAGCTTTCTTT
TRBJ1-1,-,-,TRBV6-5,CASSALDTGRTFF,TGTGCCAGCAGCGCCCTGGACACTGGCAGGACTTTCTTT
TRBJ2-3,-,-,TRBV19,CASSIGGRTDTQYF,TGTGCCAGTAGTATCGGTGGCAGAACAGATACGCAGTATTTT
TRBJ2-1,-,-,TRBV5-1,CASSGGYYNEQFF,TGCGCCAGCAGCGGGGGTTACTACAATGAGCAGTTCTTC
TRBJ1-1,-,-,TRBV2,CASRKTQGTEAFF,TGTGCCAGCAGGAAAACACAGGGCACTGAAGCTTTCTTT
TRBJ1-3,once,-,TRBV2,CASSQEAYSGNTIYF,TGTGCCAGCAGTCAAGAGGCCTACTCTGGAAACACCATATATTTT
TRBJ1-2,-,TRBD1,TRBV10-3,CAISEVAGGYGYTF,TGTGCCATCAGTGAGGTAGCAGGGGGTTATGGCTACACCTTC
TRBJ2-6,-,TRBD2,TRBV29-1,CSVVSGGNVLTF,TGCAGCGTTGTATCCGGGGGGAACGTCCTGACTTTC
TRBJ1-5,-,TRBD1,TRBV5-4,CASSLGGGQPQHF,TGTGCCAGCAGCTTGGGAGGGGGCCAGCCCCAGCATTTT
TRBJ2-1,-,-,TRBV25-1,CASKYGQSSYNEQFF,TGTGCCAGCAAATACGGACAGAGCTCCTACAATGAGCAGTTCTTC
TRBJ2-7,-,-,TRBV15,CATDPYSYEQYF,TGTGCCACCGATCCCTACTCCTACGAGCAGTACTTC
TRBJ2-3,-,-,TRBV27,CASSFSLLVGRQKADTQYF,TGTGCCAGCAGTTTCTCGCTCCTCGTTGGCAGGCAGAAAGCAGATACGCAGTATTTT
TRBJ1-6,-,-,TRBV5-6,CASLASSYNSPLHF,TGTGCCAGCTTAGCCAGCTCCTATAATTCACCCCTCCACTTT
TRBJ1-1,-,-,TRBV9,CASSVREMQTEAFF,TGTGCCAGCAGCGTCCGGGAGATGCAGACTGAAGCTTTCTTT
TRBJ1-6,-,-,TRBV6-5,CASSYSRQTGNSPLHF,TGTGCCAGCAGTTACTCGAGGCAGACTGGAAATTCACCCCTCCACTTT
TRBJ1-3,once,-,TRBV5-1,CASSLDWGAGYTIYF,TGCGCCAGCAGCTTGGACTGGGGGGCTGGTTACACCATATATTTT
TRBJ2-1,-,TRBD2,TRBV5-4,CASSLVRRLAGDNEQFF,TGTGCCAGCAGCTTGGTACGTAGGCTAGCGGGAGACAATGAGCAGTTCTTC
TRBJ1-2,-,TRBD1,TRBV2,CASSPYETGGYGYTF,TGTGCCAGCAGCCCTTACGAGACAGGGGGCTATGGCTACACCTTC
TRBJ1-1,-,-,TRBV19,CASSIMVADTQGNTEAFF,TGTGCCAGTAGTATTATGGTGGCGGACACCCAAGGGAACACTGAAGCTTTCTTT
TRBJ2-4,-,TRBD2,TRBV5-4,CASSRTSGGAGGDIQYF,TGTGCCAGCAGCCGGACTAGCGGGGGGGCAGGCGGTGACATTCAGTACTTC
TRBJ2-1,-,TRBD2,TRBV15,CATSRTSGTYNEQFF,TGTGCCACCAGCAGGACTAGCGGAACCTACAATGAGCAGTTCTTC
TRBJ2-1,-,-,TRBV18,CASSPPGDSYNEQFF,TGTGCCAGCTCACCCCCTGGGGACTCCTACAATGAGCAGTTCTTC
TRBJ1-5,-,TRBD1,TRBV2,CASSEQGAVEAQHF,TGTGCCAGCAGTGAACAGGGGGCGGTTGAAGCCCAGCATTTT
TRBJ1-2,once,-,TRBV2,CASSEARTSNYGYTF,TGTGCCAGCAGTGAAGCCCGGACAAGTAACTATGGCTACACCTTC
TRBJ2-7,-,TRBD1,TRBV5-5,CASSSGYRGPYEQYF,TGTGCCAGCAGTTCAGGATACAGGGGCCCCTACGAGCAGTACTTC
TRBJ2-1,-,-,TRBV10-1,CASSDSYQNEQFF,TGCGCCAGCAGTGACTCCTATCAAAATGAGCAGTTCTTC
TRBJ1-2,-,TRBD1,TRBV19,CASTGQGARNYGYTF,TGTGCCAGTACCGGTCAGGGGGCGAGAAACTATGGCTACACCTTC
TRBJ1-2,-,TRBD1,TRBV27,CASSSRQGNYGYTF,TGTGCCAGCAGTTCTAGACAGGGGAACTATGGCTACACCTTC
TRBJ2-1,-,TRBD2,TRBV7-3,CASSQAGDRSEQFF,TGTGCCAGCAGCCAGGCGGGAGACCGAAGTGAGCAGTTCTTC
TRBJ2-6,-,-,TRBV5-1,CASSLVTSGANVLTF,TGCGCCAGCAGCTTGGTCACGTCTGGGGCCAACGTCCTGACTTTC
TRBJ1-1,few,-,TRBV11-1,CASSFGWDTEAFF,TGTGCCAGCAGCTTCGGATGGGATACTGAAGCTTTCTTT
TRBJ1-5,-,-,TRBV2,CASSDQDQPQHF,TGTGCCAGCAGTGATCAGGATCAGCCCCAGCATTTT
TRBJ1-2,-,-,TRBV3-1/TRBV3-2,CASSPPGLGSGYTF,TGTGCCAGCAGCCCTCCGGGGTTGGGGTCAGGCTACACCTTC
TRBJ1-1,-,-,TRBV7-3,CASSLQGPNTEAFF,TGTGCCAGCAGCCTACAGGGACCGAACACTGAAGCTTTCTTT
TRBJ2-3,few,-,TRBV6-6,CATGGRAEDTQYF,TGTGCCACCGGGGGAAGGGCGGAAGATACGCAGTATTTT
TRBJ1-4,-,-,TRBV9,CASSATQREKLFF,TGTGCCAGCAGCGCTACCCAGAGGGAAAAACTGTTTTTT
TRBJ2-7,few,TRBD2,TRBV7-8,CATGTRLYEQYF,TGTGCCACCGGGACTAGGCTCTACGAGCAGTACTTC
TRBJ1-3,-,-,TRBV9,CASSANVLSGNTIYF,TGTGCCAGCAGCGCCAACGTGCTCTCTGGAAACACCATATATTTT